These T cell receptor beta chains were read from a single sample in a study of early T cells in non-severe SARS-CoV-2 infection. Via MiXCR, TCRdb re-called the 5' RACE reads, giving one row per CDR3 protein. The sample contains 65,000 to 85,000 distinct CDR3 sequences, 9% to 10% of which appear only once. Here the sequenced sample was whole blood, taken at baseline. The receptors were sampled from an adult who was a healthcare worker with PCR-confirmed SARS-CoV-2 infection or an uninfected control (not recorded which). CDR3s include the opening cysteine and the closing phenylalanine or tryptophan. The D gene is left open where the match is weak. A clone size is listed for some rows: how often the clone was seen (once, few, many), or a class if it is expanded.

CSAENRGLGTEAFF,TGCAGTGCTGAGAACAGGGGGCTCGGCACTGAAGCTTTCTTT,many,TRBV20-1,TRBD1,TRBJ1-1
CASRNRGRTGELFF,TGTGCCAGCAGAAACAGGGGTCGGACCGGGGAGCTGTTTTTT,many,TRBV2,TRBD1,TRBJ2-2
CASSGTSGTSYNEQFF,TGTGCCAGCAGCGGGACTAGCGGGACCTCCTACAATGAGCAGTTCTTC,NA,TRBV9,TRBD2,TRBJ2-1
CASSSSSGTSGRAVTQYF,TGTGCCAGCAGCTCCTCATCCGGGACTAGCGGGAGGGCGGTGACCCAGTACTTC,many,TRBV7-8,TRBD2,TRBJ2-5
CASSLVGTGNIYGYTF,TGTGCCAGCAGCTTAGTGGGGACAGGGAATATCTATGGCTACACCTTC,many,TRBV7-9,TRBD1,TRBJ1-2
CASSLPAGGHYEQYF,TGTGCCAGCAGTTTACCGGCAGGGGGACACTACGAGCAGTACTTC,many,TRBV28,TRBD1,TRBJ2-7
CSARSGGQVFQPQHF,TGCAGTGCCCGCTCGGGGGGGCAGGTATTTCAGCCCCAGCATTTT,many,TRBV20-1,NA,TRBJ1-5
CASRTGASYEQYF,TGTGCCAGCCGGACAGGGGCGTCCTACGAGCAGTACTTC,NA,TRBV12-3/TRBV12-4,TRBD1,TRBJ2-7
CASTGGLNTEAFF,TGTGCCAGCACAGGGGGCCTAAACACTGAAGCTTTCTTT,NA,TRBV28,TRBD1,TRBJ1-1
CASSPSGTNTGELFF,TGTGCCAGCAGCCCTAGCGGGACGAACACCGGGGAGCTGTTTTTT,many,TRBV11-1,TRBD2,TRBJ2-2
CATSGSSGTSGVSYNEQFF,TGTGCCACCAGTGGCTCCTCCGGGACTAGCGGAGTCTCCTACAATGAGCAGTTCTTC,NA,TRBV24-1,TRBD2,TRBJ2-1
CASSLWTGVFYEQYF,TGTGCCAGCAGTCTCTGGACAGGGGTTTTCTACGAGCAGTACTTC,many,TRBV28,TRBD1,TRBJ2-7
CASSQQVHLKNTEAFF,TGCGCCAGCAGCCAGCAGGTACATCTCAAAAACACTGAAGCTTTCTTT,many,TRBV4-1,NA,TRBJ1-1
CASTTGQVGNEQFF,TGTGCCAGTACGACCGGACAGGTTGGCAATGAGCAGTTCTTC,many,TRBV27,TRBD1,TRBJ2-1
CASSRAGTGANVLTF,TGTGCCAGCAGCCGAGCCGGGACAGGGGCCAACGTCCTGACTTTC,many,TRBV7-6,NA,TRBJ2-6
CASSTHRGRETQYF,TGTGCCAGCAGCACCCACAGGGGGCGCGAGACCCAGTACTTC,NA,TRBV7-6,TRBD1,TRBJ2-5
CASRTGDGYGYTF,TGTGCCAGCCGCACGGGGGACGGCTATGGCTACACCTTC,few,TRBV28,NA,TRBJ1-2
CSVDESTDTQYF,TGCAGCGTTGACGAGAGCACAGATACGCAGTATTTT,many,TRBV29-1,NA,TRBJ2-3
CASSFPGVNYGYTF,TGTGCCAGCAGCTTCCCTGGTGTTAACTATGGCTACACCTTC,many,TRBV7-9,NA,TRBJ1-2
CASSLVLDKVNEQFF,TGTGCCAGCAGCTTAGTACTAGATAAGGTCAATGAGCAGTTCTTC,NA,TRBV13,NA,TRBJ2-1
CVSSLVGQGRTEAFF,TGTGTCAGCAGCTTAGTAGGGCAGGGGCGAACTGAAGCTTTCTTT,NA,TRBV7-2,NA,TRBJ1-1
CASSLRAVSNQPQHF,TGTGCCAGCAGTCTCAGGGCAGTTAGCAATCAGCCCCAGCATTTT,many,TRBV12-3/TRBV12-4,NA,TRBJ1-5
CASSFYGISTDTQYF,TGTGCCAGCAGTTTCTACGGGATTAGCACAGATACGCAGTATTTT,many,TRBV27,NA,TRBJ2-3
CSADNWAGSYEQYF,TGCAGTGCCGATAACTGGGCGGGCTCCTACGAGCAGTACTTC,few,TRBV20-1,NA,TRBJ2-7
CASSQVLTDTQYF,TGTGCCAGCAGCCAAGTGTTAACAGATACGCAGTATTTT,many,TRBV14,NA,TRBJ2-3
CASSPGQTLSSEAFF,TGTGCCAGCAGCCCCGGACAGACTCTCAGCAGTGAAGCTTTCTTT,many,TRBV3-1,NA,TRBJ1-1
CASSWTPGELFF,TGTGCCAGCAGTTGGACCCCCGGGGAGCTGTTTTTT,many,TRBV12-3/TRBV12-4,NA,TRBJ2-2
CASSANAEVEFF,TGTGCCAGCTCAGCGAACGCGGAGGTGGAGTTCTTC,NA,TRBV18,NA,TRBJ2-1
CAISKGETQYF,TGTGCCATCAGCAAGGGGGAGACCCAGTACTTC,NA,TRBV10-3,NA,TRBJ2-5
CASSQDKGGANTEAFF,TGCGCCAGCAGCCAAGATAAGGGGGGGGCGAACACTGAAGCTTTCTTT,NA,TRBV4-3,NA,TRBJ1-1
CASSSGPEAVLFF,TGTGCCAGCAGCTCGGGGCCCGAAGCAGTTCTGTTTTTT,NA,TRBV7-9,NA,TRBJ1-4